The rows below give T cell receptor beta chains drawn from one sample of a study of shared clonotypes between healthy human individuals. Generated by immunoSEQ multiplex PCR, the TCRdb table keeps only in-frame clones and is missing some. The data hold more than 550,000 clones, with about 92% observed a single time. The material sequenced was naive CD8+ T cells sorted from blood. The receptors come from a man between 25 and 39 years old in good health. CDR3s include the opening cysteine and the closing phenylalanine or tryptophan. D genes are given only for firm matches. Rows may omit the clone size; those that give it use once, few, many or a size class.

cdr3_length: 15; d_call: .; clone_size: .; j_call: TRBJ1-5; v_call: TRBV15; cdr3_aa: CATSRDLGGNQPQHF; cdr3_nt: TGTGCCACCAGCAGAGATCTGGGTGGCAATCAGCCCCAGCATTTT
cdr3_length: 14; d_call: .; clone_size: .; j_call: TRBJ1-5; v_call: TRBV5-8; cdr3_aa: CASSLGQGFGPQHF; cdr3_nt: TGTGCCAGCAGCTTGGGGCAGGGTTTCGGGCCCCAGCATTTT
cdr3_length: 15; d_call: TRBD1; clone_size: .; j_call: TRBJ2-2; v_call: TRBV29-1; cdr3_aa: CSAEPGTANTGELFF; cdr3_nt: TGCAGCGCAGAACCCGGGACAGCAAATACCGGGGAGCTGTTTTTT
cdr3_length: 15; d_call: .; clone_size: few; j_call: TRBJ1-2; v_call: TRBV6-5; cdr3_aa: CASSYSHRAHYGYTF; cdr3_nt: TGTGCCAGCAGTTACTCGCACAGGGCACACTATGGCTACACCTTC
cdr3_length: 14; d_call: TRBD1; clone_size: .; j_call: TRBJ1-5; v_call: TRBV6-6; cdr3_aa: CASSRTGINQPQHF; cdr3_nt: TGTGCCAGCAGCAGGACAGGCATCAATCAGCCCCAGCATTTT
cdr3_length: 18; d_call: TRBD1; clone_size: .; j_call: TRBJ1-2; v_call: TRBV28; cdr3_aa: CASSLSGGSGQGNYGYTF; cdr3_nt: TGTGCCAGCAGTTTATCGGGGGGATCGGGACAGGGGAACTATGGCTACACCTTC
cdr3_length: 16; d_call: .; clone_size: .; j_call: TRBJ1-5; v_call: TRBV7-8; cdr3_aa: CASSLGGQVSNQPQHF; cdr3_nt: TGTGCCAGCAGCTTAGGTGGGCAGGTTAGCAATCAGCCCCAGCATTTT
cdr3_length: 15; d_call: .; clone_size: .; j_call: TRBJ2-3; v_call: TRBV9; cdr3_aa: CASSATGWSTDTQYF; cdr3_nt: TGTGCCAGCAGTGCCACAGGATGGAGCACAGATACGCAGTATTTT
cdr3_length: 13; d_call: .; clone_size: .; j_call: TRBJ1-1; v_call: TRBV4-3; cdr3_aa: CASSQDRGSEAFF; cdr3_nt: TGCGCCAGCAGCCAAGATCGCGGGTCTGAAGCTTTCTTT
cdr3_length: 13; d_call: .; clone_size: .; j_call: TRBJ1-1; v_call: TRBV2; cdr3_aa: CASWGGQLTEAFF; cdr3_nt: TGTGCCAGCTGGGGTGGACAGCTCACTGAAGCTTTCTTT
cdr3_length: 14; d_call: .; clone_size: .; j_call: TRBJ2-5; v_call: TRBV5-6; cdr3_aa: CASSFGQPQETQYF; cdr3_nt: TGTGCCAGCAGCTTCGGACAGCCTCAAGAGACCCAGTACTTC
cdr3_length: 17; d_call: TRBD1; clone_size: .; j_call: TRBJ2-3; v_call: TRBV18; cdr3_aa: CASSHEGQVEFTDTQYF; cdr3_nt: TGTGCCAGCTCACACGAAGGACAGGTAGAATTCACAGATACGCAGTATTTT
cdr3_length: 12; d_call: .; clone_size: .; j_call: TRBJ2-7; v_call: TRBV5-4; cdr3_aa: CASRSSSYEQYF; cdr3_nt: TGTGCCAGCAGGTCTTCCTCCTACGAGCAGTACTTC
cdr3_length: 13; d_call: .; clone_size: once; j_call: TRBJ1-2; v_call: TRBV6-6; cdr3_aa: CASSYTRRGNYTF; cdr3_nt: TGTGCCAGCAGTTACACCCGGCGGGGGAACTACACCTTC
cdr3_length: 15; d_call: .; clone_size: .; j_call: TRBJ2-6; v_call: TRBV6-1; cdr3_aa: CASTTGHSGANVLTF; cdr3_nt: TGTGCCAGCACCACAGGGCACTCTGGGGCCAACGTCCTGACTTTC
cdr3_length: 14; d_call: TRBD1; clone_size: .; j_call: TRBJ2-7; v_call: TRBV7-8; cdr3_aa: CASSLRTGGFEQYF; cdr3_nt: TGTGCCAGCAGCTTACGGACAGGGGGCTTCGAGCAGTACTTC